This TCR beta chain was observed in a study of shared clonotypes between healthy human individuals. Germline CDR1 is SGDLS and CDR2 is YYNGEE. The V end was cut by 0 bases, the J end by 2 bases, with 10 bases between. The CDR3 has 15 residues. This clone was observed a few times. Data came from immunoSEQ multiplex PCR; TCRdb stores just in-frame clones and leaves some out. Among about half a million clones listed, 75% to 80% were seen once. This chain uses TRBV9 with TRBJ2-3, with D possibly matching TRBD1 (5 bases). The sample comprised PBMCs. The sequence came from a woman aged 40-49 years in good health. Some clones in this sample may be carry-over from other donors' samples. CDR3 coding DNA: TGTGCCAGCAGCGTAGGGGCAGGGCCCACAGATACGCAGTATTTT. Translated: CASSVGAGPTDTQYF.